These T cell receptor beta chains were read from a single sample in a study of HIV-infected patients and healthy controls. Via MiXCR, TCRdb re-called the 5' RACE reads, giving one row per CDR3 protein. This table holds more than 9,000 distinct CDR3 sequences, roughly 5.7% found once. The sequences come from blood, collected during antiretroviral therapy. These receptors all come from an adult with HIV infection. The donor label of this sample is uncertain. CDR3s include the opening cysteine and the closing phenylalanine or tryptophan.

v_gene: TRBV5-5
j_gene: TRBJ2-7
CDR3aa: CASSFQNGGGEQYF

v_gene: TRBV10-3
j_gene: TRBJ2-5
CDR3aa: CAISDGFQETQYF

v_gene: TRBV6-6
j_gene: TRBJ1-2
CDR3aa: CASGQLNYGYTF

v_gene: TRBV4-2
j_gene: TRBJ2-7
CDR3aa: CASSPRITDSYEQYF

v_gene: TRBV13
j_gene: TRBJ2-7
CDR3aa: CASSSPGQGAYEQYF

v_gene: TRBV15
j_gene: TRBJ2-3
CDR3aa: CATSRDSTANTDTQYF

v_gene: TRBV15
j_gene: TRBJ2-1
CDR3aa: CATSSPSGEQFF

v_gene: TRBV5-6
j_gene: TRBJ1-6
CDR3aa: CASSLWGNSPLHF

v_gene: TRBV4-2
j_gene: TRBJ2-7
CDR3aa: CASSQGQGASYEQYF

v_gene: TRBV5-1
j_gene: TRBJ2-5
CDR3aa: CASREGGEETQYF

v_gene: TRBV24-1
j_gene: TRBJ2-3
CDR3aa: CATSDSTLSGSATDTQYF

v_gene: TRBV6-6
j_gene: TRBJ2-5
CDR3aa: CASSMQGGQETQYF

v_gene: TRBV6-5
j_gene: TRBJ2-2
CDR3aa: CASSYGGGRTGELFF

v_gene: TRBV5-1
j_gene: TRBJ1-1
CDR3aa: CGSRGRLNTEAFF

v_gene: TRBV29-1
j_gene: TRBJ2-7
CDR3aa: CSVATTATYEQYF

v_gene: TRBV6-1
j_gene: TRBJ1-1
CDR3aa: CASTRQGYTEAFF

v_gene: TRBV7-8
j_gene: TRBJ2-2
CDR3aa: CASSPDRVRTGELFF

v_gene: TRBV7-2
j_gene: TRBJ1-1
CDR3aa: CASKRRTGGGERSGDTEAFF

v_gene: TRBV5-4
j_gene: TRBJ2-5
CDR3aa: CASTLAGGPETQYF

v_gene: TRBV10-3
j_gene: TRBJ2-7
CDR3aa: CAISEGLAGYEQYF

v_gene: TRBV7-9
j_gene: TRBJ2-1
CDR3aa: CASSLLGTEGHEQFF

v_gene: TRBV6-5
j_gene: TRBJ1-1
CDR3aa: CASAQAPGMNTEAFF

v_gene: TRBV3-1
j_gene: TRBJ1-2
CDR3aa: CASSQERQGFRYTF

v_gene: TRBV29-1
j_gene: TRBJ1-1
CDR3aa: CSVLTGGGEAFF

v_gene: TRBV6-5
j_gene: TRBJ1-6
CDR3aa: CASREGSSSYNSPLHF

v_gene: TRBV7-3
j_gene: TRBJ2-1
CDR3aa: CASSFLPAHEQFF

v_gene: TRBV19
j_gene: TRBJ2-4
CDR3aa: CASSDRGYIQYF

v_gene: TRBV29-1
j_gene: TRBJ2-3
CDR3aa: CSVELLQGPQPQYF

v_gene: TRBV9
j_gene: TRBJ2-3
CDR3aa: CASSVGLTDTQYF

v_gene: TRBV6-5
j_gene: TRBJ1-5
CDR3aa: CASRLSLNSNQPQHF

v_gene: TRBV7-2
j_gene: TRBJ2-3
CDR3aa: CASSLTSGDTQYF

v_gene: TRBV7-8
j_gene: TRBJ2-5
CDR3aa: CASSLSSSGVQETQYF

v_gene: TRBV2
j_gene: TRBJ2-1
CDR3aa: CASSEVAGDSSYNEQFF

v_gene: TRBV11-3
j_gene: TRBJ2-3
CDR3aa: CASSLGRSTITDTQYF

v_gene: TRBV29-1
j_gene: TRBJ2-3
CDR3aa: CSAGGTGGDTQYF

v_gene: TRBV20-1
j_gene: TRBJ1-1
CDR3aa: CSGIQGNTEAFF

v_gene: TRBV27
j_gene: TRBJ2-1
CDR3aa: CASSATARGTSYNEQFF

v_gene: TRBV6-5
j_gene: TRBJ1-1
CDR3aa: CASSLSGVAFF

v_gene: TRBV11-3
j_gene: TRBJ1-6
CDR3aa: CASSLDSQGGNSPLHF

v_gene: TRBV12-3/TRBV12-4
j_gene: TRBJ2-1
CDR3aa: CASGWDSVNEQFF

v_gene: TRBV7-9
j_gene: TRBJ1-1
CDR3aa: CASSPQRGQGADTEAFF

v_gene: TRBV12-3/TRBV12-4
j_gene: TRBJ2-3
CDR3aa: CASGTRDTDTQYF

v_gene: TRBV7-8
j_gene: TRBJ2-3
CDR3aa: CASSVVPGDTDTQYF

v_gene: TRBV5-1
j_gene: TRBJ2-7
CDR3aa: CASSLEFFEPSEQYF

v_gene: TRBV6-1
j_gene: TRBJ2-7
CDR3aa: CASSEAETAFYEQYF

v_gene: TRBV7-2
j_gene: TRBJ1-5
CDR3aa: CASSWAWDQPQHF

v_gene: TRBV10-3
j_gene: TRBJ2-7
CDR3aa: CAIRRNAGDKHEQYF

v_gene: TRBV6-5
j_gene: TRBJ2-1
CDR3aa: CASITQGGNEQFF

v_gene: TRBV11-2
j_gene: TRBJ2-1
CDR3aa: CASRQAGGPVYEQFF

v_gene: TRBV6-5
j_gene: TRBJ1-1
CDR3aa: CASSYPRGQGTEAFF

v_gene: TRBV12-3/TRBV12-4
j_gene: TRBJ1-1
CDR3aa: CASSPLHRGGTEAFF

v_gene: TRBV12-3/TRBV12-4
j_gene: TRBJ2-5
CDR3aa: CASSPTGTPETQYF

v_gene: TRBV6-9
j_gene: TRBJ2-7
CDR3aa: CASSSRDTSNYEQYF

v_gene: TRBV20-1
j_gene: TRBJ1-2
CDR3aa: CSARRPGLNYGYTF